This TCR beta chain is from a study of T cells in localized non-small cell lung cancer. General study points: Longer overall survival accompanied higher blood T cell density. Uninvolved adjacent lung showed the highest T cell clonality, exceeding tumor.

Notes on this clone: Antigen unknown.

The repertoire was sequenced with immunoSEQ multiplex PCR; TCRdb's copy has only in-frame clones and lacks some. The sample consists of around 30,000 clones, roughly 94% of them appearing once. The CDR3 is 13 amino acids. Germline V gene lookup returns CDR1 SGHTA and CDR2 FQGNSA. V lost 1 base and J lost 6, with 6 bases in between. The sequence came from a woman aged 35-75 years with stage I lung adenocarcinoma. This chain links TRBV7-2 with TRBJ1-4, with unresolved D. The material was peripheral blood, obtained before any cancer treatment. The CDR3 coding sequence is TGTGCCAGCAGCTTAGTGGGTGATGAAAAACTGTTTTTT. Protein sequence: CASSLVGDEKLFF.